Below, 15 T cell receptor beta chains from the same sample are listed, as sequenced in a study of T cells in Graves' hyperthyroidism and ophthalmopathy. RNA transcripts gave rise to amplified TCR beta CDR3 regions. Initially, a first-round RT-PCR of the TCR CDR3 employed the HTBI primer set. TCRdb reanalysed the multiplex PCR reads using MiXCR and keeps one entry per CDR3 protein. Among just under 750,000 distinct CDR3 sequences, around a third were seen once, and the ten largest hold 30% to 40%. The sample consisted of blood. Receptor source: a middle-aged woman with Graves' hyperthyroidism.

The rearrangement joins TRBV7-9 to TRBJ1-5; D is unresolved. Germline loops: CDR1 SEHNR, CDR2 FQNEAQ (reference sequence). Trimming shortened V by 4 bases and J by 2 bases, and 12 bases separated the two germline ends. CDR3 size: 15 residues. The CDR3 nucleotides are TGTGCCAGCAGCTCCGACTGGAGGGGCAATCAGCCCCAGCATTTT. This codes for CASSSDWRGNQPQHF.

This clonotype was counted a few times. V and J are TRBV7-2 and TRBJ1-5; a weak D match, TRBD1 (6 bases). The CDR3 extends over 14 amino acids. V was shortened by 6 bases and J by 6 bases, with 15 bases between the two germline ends. The V gene's germline CDR1 is SGHTA and CDR2 FQGNSA. CDR3 region: CASSFWGAGQPQHF. For the CDR3, the DNA is TGTGCCAGCAGTTTTTGGGGGGCAGGTCAGCCCCAGCATTTT.

This clonotype was observed at least ten times. The chain is built from TRBV29-1 and TRBJ2-5; no clear D gene. This CDR3 is 11 amino acids long. The V end was cut by 3 bases, the J end by 5 bases, with 7 bases between. The germline V gene has CDR1 SQVTM and CDR2 ANQGSEA. CDR3 region: CSVEYRETQYF. The CDR3 DNA reads as TGCAGCGTTGAGTATCGGGAGACCCAGTACTTC.

This clonotype was counted at least ten times. The CDR3 DNA is TGCAGCGCCACGGGACAGGGCGTCTACGAGCAGTACTTC. Translating it yields CSATGQGVYEQYF. The chain carries TRBV29-1 and TRBJ2-7, with 9 bases fitting TRBD1. This CDR3 is built from 13 residues. CDR1 is SQVTM, CDR2 ANQGSEA, per germline. Unmatched junction bases numbered 7, after V lost 7 bases and J lost 3 bases.

This sequence joins TRBV12-3 or TRBV12-4 and TRBJ2-5; TRBD2 matches 11 bases. With V trimmed by 4 bases and J by 2 bases, 3 bases remained unmatched. The CDR3 totals 15 residues. As DNA, the CDR3 is TGTGCCAGCAGTTGGGGACTAGCGGAACAAGAGACCCAGTACTTC. This translates into CASSWGLAEQETQYF.

This clonotype has at least ten counts. This chain links TRBV12-3 or TRBV12-4 with TRBJ2-5; D is uncertain. The CDR3 is 15 residues long. Deletions cut 6 bases from V and 0 bases from J, with 14 bases between. For the CDR3, the DNA is TGTGCCAGCAGCCAGCCCCGACCCTACCAAGAGACCCAGTACTTC. Translated: CASSQPRPYQETQYF.

This clonotype was seen repeatedly, ten times or more. The rearrangement links TRBV5-1 to TRBJ1-3; D may be TRBD1 (5 bases). The CDR3 has 14 amino acids. V gave up 4 bases and J gave up 0 bases, with 8 bases separating them. In germline, CDR1 is SGHRS, CDR2 YFSETQ. CDR3 bases: TGCGCCAGCAGCGGCGGGACCTCTGGAAACACCATATATTTT. Translating gives CASSGGTSGNTIYF.

This chain joins TRBV5-4 and TRBJ2-5; 13 bases are shared with TRBD2. The germline gives CDR1 SGHNT, CDR2 YYREEE (reference sequence). With V trimmed by 4 bases and J by 3 bases, 3 bases remained unmatched. This CDR3 contains 15 residues. In nucleotides, the CDR3 is TGTGCCAGCAGCCCCGGGACTAGCGGGGAAGAGACCCAGTACTTC. Encoded protein: CASSPGTSGEETQYF. Using reference TRBV5-4 and TRBJ2-5 for the parts outside the CDR3, the full variable domain is ETGVTQSPTHLIKTRGQQVTLRCSSQSGHNTVSWYQQALGQGPQFIFQYYREEENGRGNFPPRFSGLQFPNYSSELNVNALELDDSALYLCASSPGTSGEETQYFGPGTRLLVL.

This clonotype was observed at least ten times. The chain has TRBV9 and TRBJ1-3, with 9 bases aligning to TRBD1. Germline V gives CDR1 SGDLS, CDR2 YYNGEE. The V gene end was trimmed by 3 bases and the J gene end by 2 bases; junction bases not matched to a gene: 6. This CDR3 has 16 amino acids. Written as DNA, the CDR3 is TGTGCCAGCAGCGCTACAGGGGGCAGTACTGGAAACACCATATATTTT. Translated, it gives CASSATGGSTGNTIYF.

V usage is TRBV6-6 and J usage is TRBJ2-2; D is ambiguous. This CDR3 region has 12 residues. Looked up from germline, CDR1 is MNHNY and CDR2 is SVGAGI (reference sequence). Trimming removed 2 bases at V and 6 bases at J, with 4 bases between. The CDR3 spells CASSYAAGELFF. The CDR3 DNA follows: TGTGCCAGCAGTTACGCGGCCGGGGAGCTGTTTTTT.

There are many counts of this clonotype. V and J are TRBV5-5 and TRBJ2-7; unclear D gene. The V gene's germline CDR1 is SGHKS and CDR2 YYEKEE (reference sequence). The V and J ends lost 4 bases and 4 bases respectively, with 12 bases between them. CDR3 size: 13 residues. CDR3 sequence: CASSNGVAYEQYF. For the CDR3, the DNA is TGTGCCAGCAGCAACGGAGTCGCGTACGAGCAGTACTTC.

This clonotype was seen only a few times. The chain couples TRBV11-3 to TRBJ1-6; a weak D match, TRBD1 (6 bases). Trimming took off 4 bases at V and 0 bases at J, with 22 bases between the two ends. The germline CDR1 and CDR2 sequences are SGHNT and YENEEA. This CDR3 spans 20 amino acids. The CDR3 is CASSSSSGTPLSSYNSPLHF. CDR3 nucleotides: TGTGCCAGCAGCTCCTCATCCGGGACACCCTTGAGCTCCTATAATTCACCCCTCCACTTT. The variable domain in full, completed from reference TRBV11-3 and TRBJ1-6, reads EAGVVQSPRYKIIEKKQPVAFWCNPISGHNTLYWYLQNLGQGPELLIRYENEEAVDDSQLPKDRFSAERLKGVDSTLKIQPAELGDSAVYLCASSSSSGTPLSSYNSPLHFGNGTRLTVT.

This clonotype was observed a handful of times. This chain connects TRBV20-1 to TRBJ2-7, with D perhaps matching TRBD1 or TRBD2 (5 bases each). There are 15 residues in the CDR3. V was cut by 0 bases and J by 6 bases, with 18 bases left in between. Germline CDR1 and CDR2: DFQATT and SNEGSKA (reference sequence). The DNA for the CDR3 is TGCAGTGCTAGAGATCTCGGGACCGCCCAAGGCGAGCAGTACTTC. Translating it yields CSARDLGTAQGEQYF.

As concerns this clonotype: This sequence may be a read error, since a much larger clone differs from it by one base. As DNA, the CDR3 is TGTGCCAGCAACTTAGCTTCGGGTGGCACCGGGGAGCTGTTTTTT. It specifies CASNLASGGTGELFF. The chain recombines TRBV7-6 with TRBJ2-2; no firm D call. The length of the CDR3 is 15 residues. The germline gives CDR1 SGHVS, CDR2 FNYEAQ.

A note on this clonotype: The junction does not match germline at one end; this may be a read error. CDR3 in DNA: TGTGCCGGCAGCTTAGAGAGCAGAAAAGAGACCCAGTACTTC. This sequence encodes CAGSLESRKETQYF. This chain joins TRBV7-2 and TRBJ2-5; D gene ambiguous. Germline V CDR1 and CDR2: SGHTA, FQGNSA. The CDR3 has 14 residues.